These 24 T cell receptor beta chains were all obtained from the same sample, sequenced in a study of T cell responses to AZD1222 COVID-19 vaccine. The protocol was immunoSEQ multiplex PCR, while the TCRdb copy is restricted to in-frame clones and leaves out a portion. Of about 150,000 clones listed, approximately 93% were seen once; the top ten hold under 6.5%. The specimen was peripheral blood, collected on day 0 of AZD1222 vaccination. Every receptor here comes from an adult in good health.

The chain is built from TRBV11-2 and TRBJ2-2; a possible D gene is TRBD2 (5 bases). This CDR3 is built from 13 residues. V gave up 1 base and J gave up 6 bases, with 6 bases separating them. Germline values: CDR1 SGHAT, CDR2 FQNNGV. The CDR3 is CASSLAGAGELFF. DNA for the CDR3: TGTGCCAGCAGCTTAGCCGGGGCCGGGGAGCTGTTTTTT.

The chain carries TRBV4-1 and TRBJ2-7; either TRBD1 or TRBD2 may supply D (5 bases each). This CDR3 is built from 15 residues. CDR1 MGHRA and CDR2 YSYEKL come from the germline V gene. The ends were cut back, 1 base at V and 3 bases at J, with 13 bases in the middle. CDR3 sequence: CASSQVGRGDYEQYF. CDR3 coding DNA: TGCGCCAGCAGCCAAGTAGGAAGGGGAGACTACGAGCAGTACTTC.

V gene TRBV27 combines with J gene TRBJ1-1; D call uncertain. Germline V gene lookup returns CDR1 MNHEY and CDR2 SMNVEV (reference sequence). The CDR3 sequence is 12 residues long. V lost 5 bases and J lost 10, with 14 bases in between. CDR3 residues: CASSPLDAAAFF. The CDR3, as DNA: TGTGCCAGCAGTCCCCTTGACGCTGCAGCTTTCTTT.

This rearrangement joins TRBV29-1 to TRBJ2-2; possibly TRBD1 or TRBD2 for D (7 bases each). Between the trimmed V and J ends, which lost 6 bases and 2 bases, there was a span of 19 bases. The CDR3 runs to 16 residues. Germline V lookup: CDR1 SQVTM, CDR2 ANQGSEA. The CDR3 is CSVAKGAGDNTGELFF. The CDR3 DNA sequence: TGCAGCGTCGCCAAGGGGGCGGGAGATAACACCGGGGAGCTGTTTTTT.

In its sample, this clone was seen a few times. The V call is TRBV7-9, the J call TRBJ1-1; D call uncertain. This CDR3 contains 13 residues. Per the germline V gene, CDR1 is SEHNR and CDR2 is FQNEAQ (reference sequence). Between the trimmed V and J ends, which lost 6 bases and 6 bases, there was a span of 14 bases. CDR3 in amino acids: CASSQAGKSEAFF. The CDR3 DNA is TGTGCCAGCAGTCAAGCGGGAAAGTCTGAAGCTTTCTTT.

The chain links TRBV5-4 to TRBJ2-2; D gene ambiguous. Trimming shortened V by 5 bases and J by 1 base, and 9 bases separated the two germline ends. CDR1 and CDR2 from the germline V gene are SGHNT and YYREEE (reference sequence). The CDR3 is 14 residues long. CDR3 sequence reads: CASSGRRNTGELFF. DNA of the CDR3: TGTGCCAGCAGTGGACGAAGGAACACCGGGGAGCTGTTTTTT.

The rearrangement joins TRBV11-3 to TRBJ2-2; 9 positions agree with TRBD1. Germline CDR1 reads SGHNT; CDR2 reads YENEEA. The CDR3 extends over 15 amino acids. The V and J ends lost 5 bases and 6 bases, in that order; junction bases with no gene match: 7. The CDR3 DNA reads as TGTGCCAGCAGCCCCAGGACAGGGGATCCCGGGGAGCTGTTTTTT. It translates to CASSPRTGDPGELFF.

This clone appeared a single time. The chain carries TRBV7-8 and TRBJ2-2; the D is unclear. Trimming removed 2 bases at V and 2 bases at J, with 12 bases between. Germline V gives CDR1 SGHVS, CDR2 FQNEAQ. The CDR3 runs 16 residues. This CDR3 reads CASSLISGQNTGELFF. CDR3 DNA sequence: TGTGCCAGCAGCTTAATTTCCGGCCAAAACACCGGGGAGCTGTTTTTT.

The chain employs TRBV7-8 and TRBJ1-5; 7 bases map to TRBD1. The V gene end was trimmed by 5 bases and the J gene end by 3 bases; junction bases not matched to a gene: 4. Germline values: CDR1 SGHVS, CDR2 FQNEAQ. This CDR3 is built from 14 residues. The CDR3 DNA reads TGTGCCAGCAGCCCGACAGGGTTCAATCAGCCCCAGCATTTT. It translates to CASSPTGFNQPQHF.

This clone was detected a few times. The chain recombines TRBV6-5 with TRBJ1-5; 9 nucleotides match TRBD1. Trimming removed 5 bases from V and 7 bases from J; junction bases left unmatched: 3. This CDR3 has 13 amino acids. CDR1 MNHEY and CDR2 SVGAGI come from the germline V gene. The CDR3 here is CASSRDRGQPQHF. CDR3 sequence (DNA): TGTGCCAGCAGTCGCGACAGGGGGCAGCCCCAGCATTTT.

This chain connects TRBV7-8 to TRBJ1-1, with D maybe TRBD1 (6 bases). Germline values: CDR1 SGHVS, CDR2 FQNEAQ. The CDR3 has 14 residues. V was shortened by 3 bases and J by 6 bases, with 14 bases between the two germline ends. CDR3 loop: CASSFRRGGAEAFF. CDR3 DNA: TGTGCCAGCAGCTTCCGAAGGGGGGGCGCTGAAGCTTTCTTT.

V usage is TRBV6-1 and J usage is TRBJ2-1; 12 bases agree with TRBD2. Trimming cost V 0 bases and J 9 bases; bases outside gene matches: 9. Germline loops: CDR1 MNHNS, CDR2 SASEGT. The CDR3 covers 17 residues. CDR3 DNA: TGTGCCAGCAGTGAAGCCATAGGACTAGCGGGATCAGGTGAGCAGTTCTTC. Protein sequence: CASSEAIGLAGSGEQFF.

V gene TRBV19 combines with J gene TRBJ2-2; D is undetermined. CDR3 length equals 10 residues. Germline CDR1 and CDR2: LNHDA and SQIVND (reference sequence). CDR3 DNA: TGTGACTCAAGCACCGGGGAGCTGTTTTTT. Translation gives CDSSTGELFF.

The chain combines TRBV9 with TRBJ1-3; D uncertain. The CDR3 runs 15 residues. CDR1 is SGDLS, CDR2 YYNGEE, per germline. Trimming stripped 0 bases from V and 0 bases from J, with 7 bases between. The CDR3 loop is CASSVDGSSGNTIYF. The CDR3 bases are TGTGCCAGCAGCGTAGACGGGAGCTCTGGAAACACCATATATTTT.

V and J are TRBV2 and TRBJ1-2; D possibly corresponds to TRBD1 (6 bases). V shed 6 bases and J shed 0 bases, with 11 bases lying between them. The CDR3 is made up of 14 amino acids. Per the germline V gene, CDR1 is SNHLY and CDR2 is FYNNEI. CDR3 sequence (DNA): TGTGCCAGCAGCCGGACAGAGACTAACTATGGCTACACCTTC. Its translation is CASSRTETNYGYTF. The entire variable domain, with the rest obtained from reference TRBV2 and TRBJ1-2, is as follows: EPEVTQTPSHQVTQMGQEVILRCVPISNHLYFYWYRQILGQKVEFLVSFYNNEISEKSEIFDDQFSVERPDGSNFTLKIRSTKLEDSAMYFCASSRTETNYGYTFGSGTRLTVV.

The chain is built from TRBV29-1 and TRBJ2-1; D not certain. Trimming removed 5 bases at V and 0 bases at J, with 11 bases between. Germline-derived CDR1 and CDR2 are SQVTM and ANQGSEA. The CDR3 totals 14 residues. This CDR3 reads CSVSSASSYNEQFF. CDR3 sequence (DNA): TGCAGCGTTTCCAGCGCAAGCTCCTACAATGAGCAGTTCTTC.

The V call is TRBV5-4, the J call TRBJ1-1, with D maybe TRBD1 (6 bases). CDR1 is SGHNT, CDR2 YYREEE, per germline (reference sequence). The CDR3 is made up of 15 amino acids. Trimming stripped 0 bases from V and 1 base from J, with 10 bases between. The CDR3 region has the DNA TGTGCCAGCAGCTTGGAGAGAGGGGGGAACACTGAAGCTTTCTTT. As protein: CASSLERGGNTEAFF. Together with reference TRBV5-4 and TRBJ1-1, the CDR3 gives the full variable domain: ETGVTQSPTHLIKTRGQQVTLRCSSQSGHNTVSWYQQALGQGPQFIFQYYREEENGRGNFPPRFSGLQFPNYSSELNVNALELDDSALYLCASSLERGGNTEAFFGQGTRLTVV.

The chain carries TRBV25-1 and TRBJ1-3; D is perhaps TRBD1 (5 bases). The V gene lost 3 bases and the J gene lost 3 bases, with 12 bases spanning the gap. Germline V gene sequence: CDR1 MGHDK, CDR2 SYGVNS. The CDR3 has 15 residues. Written as DNA, the CDR3 is TGTGCCAGCAGTGAGTTCGGGGGAGGTGGAAACACCATATATTTT. It is translated as CASSEFGGGGNTIYF.

The sample holds one count of this clone. The rearrangement joins TRBV7-9 to TRBJ2-1, with D possibly matching TRBD2 (6 bases). Per germline, CDR1 SEHNR and CDR2 FQNEAQ (reference sequence). Deletions cut 1 base from V and 6 bases from J, with 16 bases between. This CDR3 comprises 16 residues. The CDR3 region is CASSLGRGGGGNEQFF. The CDR3 DNA is TGTGCCAGCAGCTTAGGGAGGGGAGGTGGGGGCAATGAGCAGTTCTTC.

The chain employs TRBV7-9 and TRBJ1-5; the D gene is possibly TRBD1 (6 bases). V lost 3 bases and J lost 3, with 9 bases in between. This CDR3 contains 14 residues. Germline V gives CDR1 SEHNR, CDR2 FQNEAQ (reference sequence). As DNA, the CDR3 is TGTGCCAGCAGCTTGTCAGGGGCCAATCAGCCCCAGCATTTT. Protein sequence: CASSLSGANQPQHF.

The V and J genes are TRBV25-1 and TRBJ2-5, with D possibly matching TRBD2 (6 bases). Per germline, CDR1 MGHDK and CDR2 SYGVNS. CDR3 size: 15 residues. Trimming pared 6 bases from V and 5 bases from J, leaving 19 bases between. This CDR3 is CASSTTSGPVETQYF. The CDR3 DNA sequence: TGTGCCAGCAGCACCACAAGCGGGCCCGTTGAGACCCAGTACTTC.

CDR3 loop: CASSPGTGGLSNQPQHF. CDR3 nucleotides: TGTGCCAGCAGCCCAGGGACAGGTGGCCTTAGCAATCAGCCCCAGCATTTT. The chain carries TRBV7-9 and TRBJ1-5, with 8 nucleotides matching TRBD1. Germline CDR1 SEHNR, CDR2 FQNEAQ (reference sequence). J was trimmed by 0 bases and V by 5 bases; bases with no gene match: 9. This CDR3 contains 17 residues.

The rearrangement uses TRBV18 and TRBJ1-1; D remains unclear. The CDR3 runs to 13 residues. CDR1 is KGHSH and CDR2 is LQKENI in the germline V gene. Between the trimmed V and J ends, which lost 2 bases and 4 bases, there was a span of 8 bases. CDR3: CASSPYTPTEAFF. The CDR3 DNA follows: TGTGCCAGCTCACCATATACTCCCACTGAAGCTTTCTTT.

The rearrangement joins TRBV5-4 to TRBJ1-4, with D possibly matching TRBD1 (6 bases). The CDR3 extends over 13 amino acids. Trimming took off 5 bases at V and 8 bases at J, with 13 bases between the two ends. In germline, CDR1 is SGHNT, CDR2 YYREEE (reference sequence). The CDR3 coding sequence is TGTGCCAGCAGTACAGGGATGGACGAAAAACTGTTTTTT. Its translation is CASSTGMDEKLFF.